This T cell receptor (beta chain) was identified in a study of blood T cell repertoires in COVID-19. Whole-study context: Sites across the United States, Italy and Spain contributed samples from acute and convalescent COVID-19.

Only a few counts were recorded for this clone. Methods used by the authors: Quantification of nucleated cells was approximated via reference gene primer amplification. The data were produced by immunoSEQ multiplex PCR, yet TCRdb's version contains in-frame clones alone and is incomplete. The DNA was the basis for D and trimming; V, J and clone size are from that table. The repertoire holds around 190,000 clones, around 80% seen once, with around 7% in the top ten. This clonotype was obtained from a human donor in a cohort sampled during active COVID-19. Sample: peripheral blood.

CDR3 residues: CASSSGTGGNQPQHF. In DNA, the CDR3 is TGTGCCAGCAGCTCCGGGACAGGGGGTAATCAGCCCCAGCATTTT. The chain links TRBV7-8 to TRBJ1-5; 11 positions match TRBD1. The junction had 3 bases not matched to a gene; V was cut back by 4 bases and J by 4 bases. There are 15 residues in the CDR3. CDR1 is SGHVS, CDR2 FQNEAQ, per germline.